This entry describes one T cell receptor beta chain. The V gene's germline CDR1 is LNHNV and CDR2 YYDKDF (reference sequence). CDR3 size: 16 residues. The ends lost 1 base at V and 4 bases at J; junction bases unmatched: 9. This sample is part of a study of T cell changes during pregnancy in multiple sclerosis. Using immunoSEQ multiplex PCR, the repertoire was profiled, and TCRdb retains in-frame clones only, with some absent. Of approximately 45,000 clones in the sample, roughly 90% were seen once. This chain links TRBV15 with TRBJ1-1; TRBD1 aligns across 7 bases. The sequence was collected from a female donor with multiple sclerosis, enrolled in a pregnancy study. The sample consisted of CD4+ T cells from peripheral blood mononuclear cells, taken in the first trimester of pregnancy. The DNA for the CDR3 is TGTGCCACCAGCAGAGGGACAGGAAGGGTCCTCACTGAAGCTTTCTTT. Translated, it gives CATSRGTGRVLTEAFF.